The 27 T cell receptor beta chains given below trace back to one sample, sequenced in a study of T cell responses to AZD1222 COVID-19 vaccine. Some clones are missing from TCRdb's copy, which holds only in-frame ones; the method was immunoSEQ multiplex PCR. The data hold about 110,000 clones, with about 89% observed a single time. The specimen comprised peripheral blood, sampled on day 0 of AZD1222 vaccination. The receptors were gathered from an adult in good health.

The chain uses TRBV28 and TRBJ1-2, with no clear D. Looked up from germline, CDR1 is MDHEN and CDR2 is SYDVKM. V lost 6 bases and J lost 5, with 16 bases in between. The CDR3 contains 14 residues. CDR3: CASRTNWAAYGYTF. In DNA, the CDR3 is TGTGCCAGCAGGACAAATTGGGCCGCTTATGGCTACACCTTC.

This clone was seen once. The chain carries TRBV12-3 or TRBV12-4 and TRBJ1-6; 8 bases are a match to TRBD1. With V trimmed by 7 bases and J by 12 bases, 5 bases remained unmatched. The CDR3 covers 12 residues. The CDR3 loop reads CASKTGGRPLHF. CDR3 coding DNA: TGTGCCAGCAAAACAGGGGGAAGACCCCTCCACTTT.

The chain carries TRBV5-1 and TRBJ1-5; no clear D. Germline V gene lookup returns CDR1 SGHRS and CDR2 YFSETQ. This CDR3 contains 13 residues. V gave up 0 bases and J gave up 7 bases, with 8 bases separating them. CDR3 region: CASSLVPSQPQHF. The CDR3 DNA reads as TGCGCCAGCAGCTTGGTTCCCAGCCAGCCCCAGCATTTT.

V is TRBV30 and J is TRBJ2-1; maybe TRBD1 (6 bases). The CDR3 runs to 14 residues. The ends were cut back, 4 bases at V and 7 bases at J, with 17 bases in the middle. Germline V CDR1 and CDR2: GTSNPN, SVGIG (reference sequence). CDR3 amino acids: CAWTWDTLGNEQFF. CDR3 coding DNA: TGTGCCTGGACCTGGGACACCTTAGGGAATGAGCAGTTCTTC.

This clone was observed a few times. CDR3 DNA: TGTGCCAGCAGCTTAGCGGGCATTAACACTGAAGCTTTCTTT. Its translation is CASSLAGINTEAFF. The rearrangement uses TRBV7-8 and TRBJ1-1; D is uncertain. The V gene lost 0 bases and the J gene lost 2 bases, with 7 bases spanning the gap. This CDR3 comprises 14 residues. The germline V gene has CDR1 SGHVS and CDR2 FQNEAQ.

This chain links TRBV11-2 with TRBJ1-5; a possible D gene is TRBD1 (5 bases). From germline, CDR1 is SGHAT and CDR2 FQNNGV. This CDR3 region has 13 residues. Between the trimmed V and J ends, which lost 1 base and 8 bases, there was a span of 9 bases. CDR3 in DNA: TGTGCCAGCAGCTTAGGAGGGGTCAAGCCCCAGCATTTT. This codes for CASSLGGVKPQHF.

V gene TRBV27 combines with J gene TRBJ2-2; TRBD1 matches 11 bases. Trimming removed 5 bases from V and 1 base from J; junction bases left unmatched: 6. CDR1 MNHEY and CDR2 SMNVEV come from the germline V gene (reference sequence). The CDR3 totals 17 residues. The CDR3 region is CASSPGQGGGNTGELFF. The CDR3 region has the DNA TGTGCCAGCAGTCCGGGACAGGGGGGAGGGAACACCGGGGAGCTGTTTTTT.

The chain links TRBV25-1 to TRBJ2-7, with 9 bases lining up with TRBD2. The trim removed 3 bases at V and 5 bases at J, leaving 11 bases unmatched. The CDR3 has 16 amino acids. Per germline, CDR1 MGHDK and CDR2 SYGVNS. CDR3 sequence (DNA): TGTGCCAGCAGTGAGTCCGTAGCGGGAGTAAAGGACGAGCAGTACTTC. It yields the protein CASSESVAGVKDEQYF.

The V gene is TRBV5-4, the J gene TRBJ1-1; TRBD1 matches at 9 bases. The CDR3 covers 15 residues. V trimming: 4 bases; J trimming: 2 bases; junction bases outside the gene matches: 6. CDR1 SGHNT and CDR2 YYREEE come from the germline V gene (reference sequence). The CDR3 loop is CASSLRTGANTEAFF. In DNA form, the CDR3 reads TGTGCCAGCAGCCTACGGACAGGGGCTAACACTGAAGCTTTCTTT.

Regarding this clone: Additional DNA sequences in this sample encode the identical CDR3. The genes are TRBV5-4 and TRBJ1-2, with TRBD1 matching over 8 bases. The V gene end was trimmed by 3 bases and the J gene end by 4 bases; junction bases not matched to a gene: 5. This CDR3 is built from 14 residues. Germline V gives CDR1 SGHNT, CDR2 YYREEE (reference sequence). In DNA, the CDR3 is TGTGCCAGCAGCTCGCAGGGGGCCGGCTATGGCTACACCTTC. Amino acids: CASSSQGAGYGYTF. Together with reference TRBV5-4 and TRBJ1-2, the CDR3 gives the full variable domain: ETGVTQSPTHLIKTRGQQVTLRCSSQSGHNTVSWYQQALGQGPQFIFQYYREEENGRGNFPPRFSGLQFPNYSSELNVNALELDDSALYLCASSSQGAGYGYTFGSGTRLTVV.

This clone was counted between two and nine times. The chain is built from TRBV7-2 and TRBJ2-7; 10 bases map to TRBD2. Losses at the gene ends were 4 bases for V and 5 bases for J; bases not matched to a gene: 11. The CDR3 runs 16 residues. Germline loops: CDR1 SGHTA, CDR2 FQGNSA. The CDR3: CASSSLTTSGYNEQYF. The DNA of the CDR3 is TGTGCCAGCAGCTCCTTAACGACTAGCGGGTACAACGAGCAGTACTTC.

The chain joins TRBV19 to TRBJ1-5; TRBD1 might be the D (5 bases). CDR3 length equals 16 residues. The germline V gene has CDR1 LNHDA and CDR2 SQIVND (reference sequence). Between the trimmed V and J ends, which lost 0 bases and 4 bases, there was a span of 13 bases. As DNA, the CDR3 is TGTGCCAGTAGTATAGATCGGGACCGGCGTAATCAGCCCCAGCATTTT. This gives the protein CASSIDRDRRNQPQHF.

The genes are TRBV6-2 or TRBV6-3 and TRBJ1-1; D remains unclear. V was trimmed by 5 bases and J by 3 bases, leaving 13 bases between them. This CDR3 contains 14 residues. Germline V CDR1 and CDR2: MNHEY, SVGEGT. The chain's CDR3 is CASSPYRPDTEAFF. The DNA of the CDR3 is TGTGCCAGCAGTCCCTATCGACCGGACACTGAAGCTTTCTTT.

This chain joins TRBV5-4 and TRBJ1-1; D remains unclear. V was pared by 5 bases and J by 2 bases, with 7 bases between. Germline V gives CDR1 SGHNT, CDR2 YYREEE (reference sequence). This CDR3 has 12 residues. CDR3 coding DNA: TGTGCCAGCAGTGAAGTTAACACTGAAGCTTTCTTT. It yields the protein CASSEVNTEAFF.

CDR3: CASSWGGDRVYGYTF. In DNA, the CDR3 is TGTGCCAGCAGTTGGGGTGGAGACAGGGTCTATGGCTACACCTTC. The genes are TRBV28 and TRBJ1-2; TRBD1 matches 7 bases. Germline loops: CDR1 MDHEN, CDR2 SYDVKM. After removal of 4 bases from V and 4 bases from J, the junction contained 9 bases not matched to a gene. The CDR3 is 15 amino acids.

This clone was recorded only once. The CDR3 loop is CSVVRQGASYEQYF. CDR3 DNA: TGCAGCGTTGTACGACAGGGGGCCTCCTACGAGCAGTACTTC. This rearrangement joins TRBV29-1 to TRBJ2-7, with 10 positions matching TRBD1. The CDR3 loop spans 14 amino acids. Per the germline V gene, CDR1 is SQVTM and CDR2 is ANQGSEA. V shed 4 bases, J shed 0 bases, and the junction held 3 bases outside the gene matches.

The rearrangement links TRBV27 to TRBJ2-5; D remains unclear. V lost 9 bases and J 2 bases, leaving 16 bases between the germline ends. Germline CDR1 is MNHEY and CDR2 is SMNVEV (reference sequence). The CDR3 runs to 14 residues. The CDR3 DNA sequence: TGTGCCAGTGCTCCGGTTGGCAGGCAAGAGACCCAGTACTTC. The encoded protein is CASAPVGRQETQYF.

The genes are TRBV3-1 (or the pseudogene TRBV3-2) and TRBJ2-2; D call uncertain. With 4 bases removed from V and 3 bases from J, the gap between germline ends came to 9 bases. The CDR3 contains 14 residues. Germline V gives CDR1 LGHDT, CDR2 YNNKEL (reference sequence). The CDR3 DNA follows: TGTGCCAGCAGCCGGAGACTTGACACCGGGGAGCTGTTTTTT. Protein sequence: CASSRRLDTGELFF.

The chain joins TRBV21-1 to TRBJ2-2; the listed D gene, TRBD1, was not tested against the DNA. TRBV21-1 is shown as a pseudogene. This CDR3 has 15 residues. CDR3 region: CARWTTGGRYRELFF. CDR3 nucleotide sequence: TGTGCCAGATGGACGACAGGGGGAAGGTACAGGGAGCTGTTTTTT.

This clone was recorded once. The rearrangement links TRBV15 to TRBJ1-2; D may be TRBD1 (6 bases). Trimming removed 5 bases from V and 4 bases from J, with 8 bases in between. The CDR3 covers 12 residues. Germline loops: CDR1 LNHNV, CDR2 YYDKDF (reference sequence). The CDR3 is CATSQGPYGYTF. The CDR3 DNA follows: TGTGCCACCAGCCAGGGGCCCTATGGCTACACCTTC.

The rearrangement joins TRBV30 to TRBJ1-2; D is unclear. The V gene's germline CDR1 is GTSNPN and CDR2 SVGIG (reference sequence). This CDR3 comprises 11 residues. Deletions cut 2 bases from V and 7 bases from J, with 8 bases between. The CDR3 sequence: CAWSTAAGYTF. In DNA form, the CDR3 reads TGTGCCTGGAGTACAGCCGCTGGCTACACCTTC.

The chain employs TRBV24-1 and TRBJ2-7; tentative D call: TRBD1 (6 bases). The germline V gene encodes CDR1 KGHDR and CDR2 SFDVKD. Trimming cost V 2 bases and J 2 bases, with 12 bases left between them. The length of the CDR3 is 15 residues. The CDR3 bases are TGTGCCACCAGTGATTCGACAGGACAGCCCTACGAGCAGTACTTC. Protein product: CATSDSTGQPYEQYF.

The chain links TRBV6-6 to TRBJ2-7; D is perhaps TRBD2 (5 bases). In germline, CDR1 is MNHNY, CDR2 SVGAGI (reference sequence). The germline V and J ends were trimmed by 4 bases and 7 bases, with 17 bases remaining between them. The CDR3 is 14 residues long. For the CDR3, the DNA is TGTGCCAGCAGTTTTGACTCGCTCGGGGAAGAGCAGTACTTC. Its protein is CASSFDSLGEEQYF.

The CDR3 DNA reads TGTGCCAGCAGTCCGAGATTAGCGGGAGGTAGCAGGAATGAGCAGTTCTTC. Translated: CASSPRLAGGSRNEQFF. The chain is built from TRBV27 and TRBJ2-1; 10 nucleotides align to TRBD2. After removal of 5 bases from V and 7 bases from J, the junction contained 14 bases not matched to a gene. The CDR3 is 17 amino acids. Germline V CDR1 and CDR2: MNHEY, SMNVEV (reference sequence).

Details on this clone: A junction boundary mismatches the germline segment, possibly from a read error. V and J are TRBV7-3 and TRBJ2-2, with no clear D. This CDR3 spans 13 amino acids. CDR1 is SGHTA, CDR2 FQGTGA, per germline. CDR3 DNA sequence: TGTGCCAGCAGGTTAAGTTCGTCCGGGGAGCTGTTTTTT. It specifies CASRLSSSGELFF.

The chain carries TRBV27 and TRBJ1-1, with a possible D match to TRBD1 (5 bases). The V end was cut by 5 bases, the J end by 1 base, with 17 bases between. This CDR3 is 16 amino acids long. Germline CDR1 reads MNHEY; CDR2 reads SMNVEV (reference sequence). In nucleotides, the CDR3 is TGTGCCAGCAGTCCAGACGCCGGGACGGAGAACACTGAAGCTTTCTTT. Translating it yields CASSPDAGTENTEAFF.

This chain connects TRBV7-3 to TRBJ2-2, with D perhaps TRBD2 (6 bases). Germline loops: CDR1 SGHTA, CDR2 FQGTGA. V was shortened by 1 base and J by 5 bases, with 11 bases between the two germline ends. This CDR3 region has 15 residues. As DNA, the CDR3 is TGTGCCAGCAGCTTAAGCCGGACTATGACCGGGGAGCTGTTTTTT. This translates into CASSLSRTMTGELFF.